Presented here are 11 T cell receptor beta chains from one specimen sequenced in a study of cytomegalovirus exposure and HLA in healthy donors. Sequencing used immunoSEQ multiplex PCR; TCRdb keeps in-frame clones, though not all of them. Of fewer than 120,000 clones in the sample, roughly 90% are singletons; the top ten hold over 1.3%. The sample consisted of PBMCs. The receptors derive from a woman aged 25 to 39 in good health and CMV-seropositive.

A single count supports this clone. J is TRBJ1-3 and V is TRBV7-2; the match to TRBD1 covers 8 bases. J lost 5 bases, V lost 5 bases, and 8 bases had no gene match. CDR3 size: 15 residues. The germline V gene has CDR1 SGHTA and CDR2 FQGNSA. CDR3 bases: TGTGCCAGCAGCCCTTGGACAGGGACCCGAAACACCATATATTTT. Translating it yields CASSPWTGTRNTIYF.

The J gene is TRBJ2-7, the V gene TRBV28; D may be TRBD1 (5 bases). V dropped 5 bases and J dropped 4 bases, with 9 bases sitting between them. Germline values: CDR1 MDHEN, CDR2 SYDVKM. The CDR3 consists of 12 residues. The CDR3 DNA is TGTGCCAGCAGTGTTGACAGTTACGAGCAGTACTTC. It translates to CASSVDSYEQYF.

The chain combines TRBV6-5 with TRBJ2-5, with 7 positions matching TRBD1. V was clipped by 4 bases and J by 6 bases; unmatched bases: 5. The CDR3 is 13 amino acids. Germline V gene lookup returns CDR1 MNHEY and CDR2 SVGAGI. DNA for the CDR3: TGTGCCAGCAGTTGGGGACAGTCGAAGACCCAGTACTTC. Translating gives CASSWGQSKTQYF.

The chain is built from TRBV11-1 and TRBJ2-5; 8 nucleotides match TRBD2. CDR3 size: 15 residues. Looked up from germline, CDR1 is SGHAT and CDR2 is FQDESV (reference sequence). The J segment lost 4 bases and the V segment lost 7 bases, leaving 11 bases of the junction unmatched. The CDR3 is CASTSNPGGRETQYF. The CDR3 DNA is TGTGCCAGCACTTCGAACCCGGGGGGGAGAGAGACCCAGTACTTC.

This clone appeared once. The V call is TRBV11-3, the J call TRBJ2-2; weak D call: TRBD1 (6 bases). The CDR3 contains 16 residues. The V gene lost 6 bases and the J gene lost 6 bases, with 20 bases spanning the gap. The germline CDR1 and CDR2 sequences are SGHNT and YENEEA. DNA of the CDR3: TGTGCCAGCAGACCTTACCGGAACAGGGCCCCCGGGGAGCTGTTTTTT. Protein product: CASRPYRNRAPGELFF.

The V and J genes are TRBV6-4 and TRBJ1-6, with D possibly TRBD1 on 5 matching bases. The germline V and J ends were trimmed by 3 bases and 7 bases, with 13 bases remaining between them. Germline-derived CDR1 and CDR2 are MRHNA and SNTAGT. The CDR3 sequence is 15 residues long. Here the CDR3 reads CASSESLGVNSPLHF. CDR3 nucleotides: TGTGCCAGCAGTGAATCGTTAGGGGTGAATTCACCCCTCCACTTT.

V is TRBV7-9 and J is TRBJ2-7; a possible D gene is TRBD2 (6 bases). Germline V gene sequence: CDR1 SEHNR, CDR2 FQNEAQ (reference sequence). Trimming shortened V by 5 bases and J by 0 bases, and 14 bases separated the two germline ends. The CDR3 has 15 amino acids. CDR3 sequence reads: CASSPTTSSSYEQYF. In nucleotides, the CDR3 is TGTGCCAGCAGCCCAACGACTAGTTCCTCCTACGAGCAGTACTTC. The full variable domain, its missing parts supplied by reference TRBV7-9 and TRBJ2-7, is DTGVSQNPRHKITKRGQNVTFRCDPISEHNRLYWYRQTLGQGPEFLTYFQNEAQLEKSRLLSDRFSAERPKGSFSTLEIQRTEQGDSAMYLCASSPTTSSSYEQYFGPGTRLTVT.

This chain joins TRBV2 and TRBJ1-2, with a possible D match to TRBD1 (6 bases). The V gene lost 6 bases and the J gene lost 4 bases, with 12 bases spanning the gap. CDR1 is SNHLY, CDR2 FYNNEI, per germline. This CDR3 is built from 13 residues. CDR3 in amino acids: CASSPGTTYGYTF. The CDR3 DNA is TGTGCCAGCAGCCCCGGGACAACCTATGGCTACACCTTC.

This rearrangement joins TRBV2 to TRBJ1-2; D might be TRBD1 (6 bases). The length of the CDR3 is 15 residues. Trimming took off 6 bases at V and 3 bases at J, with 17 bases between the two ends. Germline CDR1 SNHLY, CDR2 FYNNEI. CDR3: CASSLQGRDYYGYTF. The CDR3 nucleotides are TGTGCCAGCAGCTTACAGGGAAGAGACTACTATGGCTACACCTTC.

The CDR3 region is CASSKSGVGTYEQYF. CDR3 DNA sequence: TGTGCCAGTAGTAAGTCAGGGGTTGGGACCTACGAGCAGTACTTC. The chain couples TRBV19 to TRBJ2-7; D might be TRBD1 (6 bases). CDR1 and CDR2 (germline): LNHDA, SQIVND (reference sequence). The CDR3 totals 15 residues. V lost 4 bases and J lost 2, with 15 bases in between.

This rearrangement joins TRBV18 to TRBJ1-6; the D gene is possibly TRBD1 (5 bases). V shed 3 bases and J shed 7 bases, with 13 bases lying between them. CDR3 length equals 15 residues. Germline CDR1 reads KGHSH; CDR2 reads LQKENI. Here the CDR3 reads CASSPLDSLNSPLHF. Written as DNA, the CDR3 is TGTGCCAGCTCACCCCTTGACAGCCTCAATTCACCCCTCCACTTT.